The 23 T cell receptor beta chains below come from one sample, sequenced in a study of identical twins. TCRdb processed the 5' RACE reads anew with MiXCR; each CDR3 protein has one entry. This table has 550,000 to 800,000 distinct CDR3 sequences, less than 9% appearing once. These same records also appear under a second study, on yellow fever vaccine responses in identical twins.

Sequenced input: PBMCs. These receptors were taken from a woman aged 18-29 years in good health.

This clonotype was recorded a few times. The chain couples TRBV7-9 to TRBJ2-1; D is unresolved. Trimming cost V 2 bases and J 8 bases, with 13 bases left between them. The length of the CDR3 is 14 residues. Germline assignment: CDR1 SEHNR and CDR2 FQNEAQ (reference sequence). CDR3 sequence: CASSLSAAGHEQFF. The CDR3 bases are TGTGCCAGCAGCTTATCTGCGGCCGGCCATGAGCAGTTCTTC.

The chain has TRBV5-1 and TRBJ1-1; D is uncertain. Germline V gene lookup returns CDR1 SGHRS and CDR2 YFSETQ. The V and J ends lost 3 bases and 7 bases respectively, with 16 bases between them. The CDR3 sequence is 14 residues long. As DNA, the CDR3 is TGCGCCAGCAGCTCTGGACTGACGTTCAGTGAAGCTTTCTTT. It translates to CASSSGLTFSEAFF. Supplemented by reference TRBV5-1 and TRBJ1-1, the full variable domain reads KAGVTQTPRYLIKTRGQQVTLSCSPISGHRSVSWYQQTPGQGLQFLFEYFSETQRNKGNFPGRFSGRQFSNSRSEMNVSTLELGDSALYLCASSSGLTFSEAFFGQGTRLTVV.

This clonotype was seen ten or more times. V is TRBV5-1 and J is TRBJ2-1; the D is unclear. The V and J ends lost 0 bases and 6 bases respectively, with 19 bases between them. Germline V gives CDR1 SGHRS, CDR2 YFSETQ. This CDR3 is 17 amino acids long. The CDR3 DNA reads TGCGCCAGCAGCTTGGGCCCTGGGTCTAGAGAGTCCAATGAGCAGTTCTTC. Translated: CASSLGPGSRESNEQFF.

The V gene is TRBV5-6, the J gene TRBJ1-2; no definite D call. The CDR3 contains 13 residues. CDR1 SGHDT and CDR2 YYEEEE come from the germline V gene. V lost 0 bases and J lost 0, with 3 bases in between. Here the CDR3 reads CASSLEPNYGYTF. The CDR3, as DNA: TGTGCCAGCAGCTTGGAGCCTAACTATGGCTACACCTTC.

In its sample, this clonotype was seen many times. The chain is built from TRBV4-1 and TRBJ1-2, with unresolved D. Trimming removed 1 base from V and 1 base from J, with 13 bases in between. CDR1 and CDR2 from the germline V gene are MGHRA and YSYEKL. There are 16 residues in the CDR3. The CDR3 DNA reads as TGCGCCAGCAGCCAAGTAACGACATACCATAACTATGGCTACACCTTC. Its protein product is CASSQVTTYHNYGYTF.

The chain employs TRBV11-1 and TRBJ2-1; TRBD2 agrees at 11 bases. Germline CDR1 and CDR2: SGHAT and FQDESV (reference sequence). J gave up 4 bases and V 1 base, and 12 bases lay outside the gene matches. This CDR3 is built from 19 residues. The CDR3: CASSLVGLAGHSGYNEQFF. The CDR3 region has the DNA TGTGCCAGCAGCTTAGTAGGACTAGCGGGCCACTCAGGGTACAATGAGCAGTTCTTC. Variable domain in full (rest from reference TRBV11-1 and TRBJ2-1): EAEVAQSPRYKITEKSQAVAFWCDPISGHATLYWYRQILGQGPELLVQFQDESVVDDSQLPKDRFSAERLKGVDSTLKIQPAELGDSAMYLCASSLVGLAGHSGYNEQFFGPGTRLTVL.

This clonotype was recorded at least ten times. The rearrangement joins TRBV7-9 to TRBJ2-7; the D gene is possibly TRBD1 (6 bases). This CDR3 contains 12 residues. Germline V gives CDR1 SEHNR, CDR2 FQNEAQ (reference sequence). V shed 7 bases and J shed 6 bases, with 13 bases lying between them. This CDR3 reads CASNFQGSEQYF. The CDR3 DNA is TGTGCCAGCAACTTCCAGGGGTCCGAGCAGTACTTC.

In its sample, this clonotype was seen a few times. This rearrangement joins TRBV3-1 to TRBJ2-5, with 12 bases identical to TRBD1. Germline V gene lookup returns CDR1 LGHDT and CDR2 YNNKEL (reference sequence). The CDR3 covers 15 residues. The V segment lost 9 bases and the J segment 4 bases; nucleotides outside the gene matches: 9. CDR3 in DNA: TGTGCCAGTTTAAGTTGGGACAGGGGGCGAGAGACCCAGTACTTC. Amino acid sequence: CASLSWDRGRETQYF.

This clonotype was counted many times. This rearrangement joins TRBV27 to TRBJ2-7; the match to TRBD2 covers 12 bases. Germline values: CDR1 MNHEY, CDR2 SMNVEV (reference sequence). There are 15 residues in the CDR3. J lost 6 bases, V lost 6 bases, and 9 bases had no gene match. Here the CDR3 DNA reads TGTGCCAGCAGCCCCGGGCTAGCGGGAGGGCTCGAGCAGTACTTC. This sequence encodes CASSPGLAGGLEQYF.

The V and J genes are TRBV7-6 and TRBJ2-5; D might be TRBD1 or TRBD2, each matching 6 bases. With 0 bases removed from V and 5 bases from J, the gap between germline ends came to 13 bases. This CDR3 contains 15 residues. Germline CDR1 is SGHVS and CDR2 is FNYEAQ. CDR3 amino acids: CASSLARGPTETQYF. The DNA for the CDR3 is TGTGCCAGCAGCTTAGCTCGGGGGCCGACGGAGACCCAGTACTTC.

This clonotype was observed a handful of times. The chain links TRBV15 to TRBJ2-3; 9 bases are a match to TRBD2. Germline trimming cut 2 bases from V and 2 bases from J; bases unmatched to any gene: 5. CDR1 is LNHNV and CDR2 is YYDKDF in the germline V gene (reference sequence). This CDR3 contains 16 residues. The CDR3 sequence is CATSRTGTSFTDTQYF. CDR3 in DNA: TGTGCCACCAGCAGAACCGGGACTAGCTTCACAGATACGCAGTATTTT.

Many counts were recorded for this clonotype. The CDR3 protein is CSVEGDINYGYTF. As DNA, the CDR3 is TGCAGCGTTGAAGGGGACATTAACTATGGCTACACCTTC. The gene calls are TRBV29-1 and TRBJ1-2; tentatively, D is TRBD1 (6 bases). V was cut by 1 base and J by 1 base, with 7 bases left in between. CDR3 length: 13 amino acids. Looked up from germline, CDR1 is SQVTM and CDR2 is ANQGSEA.

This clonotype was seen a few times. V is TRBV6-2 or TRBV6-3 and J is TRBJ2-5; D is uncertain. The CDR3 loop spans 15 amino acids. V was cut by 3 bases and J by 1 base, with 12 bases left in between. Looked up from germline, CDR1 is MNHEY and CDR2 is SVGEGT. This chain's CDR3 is CASSYPLRSQETQYF. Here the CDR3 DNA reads TGTGCCAGCAGTTATCCACTGAGGAGCCAAGAGACCCAGTACTTC.

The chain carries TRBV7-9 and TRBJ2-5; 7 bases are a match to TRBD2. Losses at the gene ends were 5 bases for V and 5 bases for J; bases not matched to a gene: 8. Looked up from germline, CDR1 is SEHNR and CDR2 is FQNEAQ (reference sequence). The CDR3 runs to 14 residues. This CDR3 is CASSRAGSGETQYF. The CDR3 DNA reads TGTGCCAGCAGCCGAGCGGGGAGCGGGGAGACCCAGTACTTC. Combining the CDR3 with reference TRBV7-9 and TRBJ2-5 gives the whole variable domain DTGVSQNPRHKITKRGQNVTFRCDPISEHNRLYWYRQTLGQGPEFLTYFQNEAQLEKSRLLSDRFSAERPKGSFSTLEIQRTEQGDSAMYLCASSRAGSGETQYFGPGTRLLVL.

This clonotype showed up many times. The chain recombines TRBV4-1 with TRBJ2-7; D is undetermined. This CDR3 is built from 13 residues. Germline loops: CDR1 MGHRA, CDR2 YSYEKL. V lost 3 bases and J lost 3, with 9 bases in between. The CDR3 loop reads CASSQQPGYEQYV. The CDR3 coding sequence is TGCGCCAGCAGCCAGCAACCCGGCTACGAGCAGTACGTC.

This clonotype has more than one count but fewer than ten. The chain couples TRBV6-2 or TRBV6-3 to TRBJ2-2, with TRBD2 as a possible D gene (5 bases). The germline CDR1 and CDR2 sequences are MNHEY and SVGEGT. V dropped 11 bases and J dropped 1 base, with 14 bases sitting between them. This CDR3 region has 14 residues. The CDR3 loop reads CAVQGGVNTGELFF. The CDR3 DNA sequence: TGTGCCGTTCAAGGAGGCGTGAACACCGGGGAGCTGTTTTTT.

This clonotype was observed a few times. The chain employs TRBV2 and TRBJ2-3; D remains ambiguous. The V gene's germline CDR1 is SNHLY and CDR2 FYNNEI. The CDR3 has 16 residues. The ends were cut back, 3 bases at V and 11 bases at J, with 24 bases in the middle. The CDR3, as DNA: TGTGCCAGCAGTGATAGCTGGACCGACGAAAAGATAGTGCAGTATTTT. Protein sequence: CASSDSWTDEKIVQYF.

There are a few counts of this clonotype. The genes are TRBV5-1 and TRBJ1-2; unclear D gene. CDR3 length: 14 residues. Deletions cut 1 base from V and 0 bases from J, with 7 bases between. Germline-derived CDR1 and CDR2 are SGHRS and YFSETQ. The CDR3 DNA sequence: TGCGCCAGCAGCTTGAATGGAGCTAACTATGGCTACACCTTC. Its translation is CASSLNGANYGYTF.

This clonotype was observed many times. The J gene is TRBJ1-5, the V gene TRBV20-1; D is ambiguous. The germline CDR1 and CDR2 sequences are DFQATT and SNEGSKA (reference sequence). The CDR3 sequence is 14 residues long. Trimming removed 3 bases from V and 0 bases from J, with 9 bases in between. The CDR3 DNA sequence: TGCAGTGCTAGGAACATATATAGCAATCAGCCCCAGCATTTT. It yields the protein CSARNIYSNQPQHF.

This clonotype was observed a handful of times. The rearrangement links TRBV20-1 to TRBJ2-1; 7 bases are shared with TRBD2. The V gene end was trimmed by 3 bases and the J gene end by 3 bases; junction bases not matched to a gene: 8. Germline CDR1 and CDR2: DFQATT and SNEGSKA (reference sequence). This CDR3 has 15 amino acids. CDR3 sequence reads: CSASTLADYYNEQFF. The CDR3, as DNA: TGCAGTGCTAGCACTCTAGCGGATTACTACAATGAGCAGTTCTTC.

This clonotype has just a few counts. The CDR3 spells CASSQDPGKTEAFF. CDR3 nucleotides: TGCGCCAGCAGCCAAGATCCGGGGAAAACTGAAGCTTTCTTT. The rearrangement uses TRBV4-1 and TRBJ1-1; D gene unclear. CDR3 length: 14 amino acids. Germline V gene data show CDR1 as MGHRA and CDR2 as YSYEKL. V was cut by 0 bases and J by 5 bases, with 10 bases left in between.

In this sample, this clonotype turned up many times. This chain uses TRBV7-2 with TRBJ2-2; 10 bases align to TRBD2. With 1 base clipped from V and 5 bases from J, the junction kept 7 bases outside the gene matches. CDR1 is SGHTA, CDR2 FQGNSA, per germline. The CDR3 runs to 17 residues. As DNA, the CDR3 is TGTGCCAGCAGCTTAGGGCGACTAGCGGGCTCTACCGGGGAGCTGTTTTTT. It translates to CASSLGRLAGSTGELFF.

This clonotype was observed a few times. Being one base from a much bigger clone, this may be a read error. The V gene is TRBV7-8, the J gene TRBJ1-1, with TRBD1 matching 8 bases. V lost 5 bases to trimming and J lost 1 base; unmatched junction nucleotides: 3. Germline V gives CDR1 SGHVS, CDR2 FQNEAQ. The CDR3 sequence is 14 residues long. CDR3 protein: CASSAGQGNTEAFF. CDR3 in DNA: TGTGCCAGCAGCGCCGGACAGGGGAACACTGAAGCTTTCTTT.